The T cell receptor beta chain described here comes from a study of cytomegalovirus exposure and HLA in healthy donors. Trimming removed 3 bases at V and 10 bases at J, with 18 bases between. Germline CDR1 SQVTM, CDR2 ANQGSEA. The CDR3 runs 13 residues. Study conclusions and caveats: Donors belonging to an Asian-associated ancestry cluster reportedly showed fewer N-insertions in productive TCRs than the roughly 680-donor mean, according to what a later analysis found. Later, TCR association rates were found to vary by HLA locus, highest for DRB1 and lowest for HLA-C. Accurate prediction of most subjects' HLA-A and HLA-B alleles from TCR beta sequences was reported.

Concerning this clone itself: Its antigen is not identified.

The PCR made use of 60 Vbeta and 13 Jbeta primers. Sequencing was performed with immunoSEQ multiplex PCR; in TCRdb, only in-frame clones are kept and a portion is missing. Found here are about 160,000 clones, about four fifths of them singletons; the top ten hold 0.7% to 0.95%. Source material: PBMCs. The chain combines TRBV29-1 with TRBJ1-2; no reliable D call. This receptor was obtained from a young woman in good health and CMV-seronegative. The CDR3 DNA is TGCAGCGTTGAGCCAACACTTATGGGAGTCTACACCTTC. Translation: CSVEPTLMGVYTF.